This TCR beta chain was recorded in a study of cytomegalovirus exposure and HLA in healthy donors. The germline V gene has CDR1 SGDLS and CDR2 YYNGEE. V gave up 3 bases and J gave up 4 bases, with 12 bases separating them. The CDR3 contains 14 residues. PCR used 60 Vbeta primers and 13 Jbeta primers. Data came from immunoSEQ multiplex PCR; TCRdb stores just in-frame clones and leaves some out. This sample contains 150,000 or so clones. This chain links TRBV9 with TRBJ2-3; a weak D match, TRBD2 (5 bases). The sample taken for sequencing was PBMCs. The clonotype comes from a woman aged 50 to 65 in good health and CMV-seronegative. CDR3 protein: CASSATPRADTQYF. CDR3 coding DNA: TGTGCCAGCAGCGCGACCCCGCGGGCAGATACGCAGTATTTT.